A selection of T cell receptor beta chains follows, all from one sample in a study of cytomegalovirus exposure and HLA in healthy donors. Only in-frame clones appear in the TCRdb table, and some are missing; sequencing was by immunoSEQ multiplex PCR. The sample includes some 150,000 clones, around nine tenths of them seen just once. Source material: PBMCs. These TCRs come from a woman aged 25 to 39 in good health and CMV-seronegative. Both conserved end residues are part of each CDR3. Fields, in order: D gene, CDR3 length, clone size, V gene, J gene, CDR3 DNA, CDR3 protein. A D gene is named only where the DNA matches it firmly. Where a row states a size, it is once, few, many or the class of an expanded clone; other rows omit it.

TRBD1	15	.	TRBV25-1	TRBJ1-4	TGTGCCAGCAGTGAAGGCAGGGGGACTGATGAAAAACTGTTTTTT	CASSEGRGTDEKLFF
TRBD2	13	.	TRBV6-1	TRBJ2-5	TGTGCCAGCAGTGATGGACTAGCGGGGGCCACGTACTTC	CASSDGLAGATYF
.	11	.	TRBV29-1	TRBJ2-1	TGCAGCGTCCGCGAGTACAATGAGCAGTTCTTC	CSVREYNEQFF
.	15	.	TRBV2	TRBJ2-1	TGTGCCAGCAGTGAAGCGGGGGGGCCGGTCATTGAGCAGTTCTTC	CASSEAGGPVIEQFF
.	13	few	TRBV5-8	TRBJ1-2	TGTGCCAGCAGCTTGACAGGGCACTTTGGCTACACCTTC	CASSLTGHFGYTF
.	17	.	TRBV25-1	TRBJ2-1	TGTGCCAGCAGTGACCTCAATAAGCGGGCCCCCTACAATGAGCAGTTCTTC	CASSDLNKRAPYNEQFF
TRBD1	16	once	TRBV15	TRBJ2-3	TGTGCCACCAGCAGACCGGGACAGGGGGCGCAGGGTACGCAGTATTTT	CATSRPGQGAQGTQYF
.	14	once	TRBV27	TRBJ2-7	TGTGCCAGCAGTTTGACAGTTGAAGCCTACGAGCAGTACTTC	CASSLTVEAYEQYF
.	15	.	TRBV6-5	TRBJ1-1	TGTGCCAGCAGTTACGATGGAGCAATGAACACTGAAGCTTTCTTT	CASSYDGAMNTEAFF
.	11	.	TRBV7-2	TRBJ1-5	TGTGCCAGCAGGTCAAATCAGCCCCAGCATTTT	CASRSNQPQHF
TRBD1	16	few	TRBV6-1	TRBJ1-5	TGTGCCAGCAGTGAAGCTGCCGGGACAGGCAATCAGCCCCAGCATTTT	CASSEAAGTGNQPQHF
.	15	.	TRBV10-3	TRBJ2-3	TGTGCCATCAGGCCAGGGGGGCTAGTTACAGATACGCAGTATTTT	CAIRPGGLVTDTQYF
.	16	.	TRBV6-1	TRBJ1-2	TGTGCCAGCAGCGAAGATTTGGGCAGGTTGAACTATGGCTACACCTTC	CASSEDLGRLNYGYTF
TRBD1	14	.	TRBV13	TRBJ2-1	TGTGCCAGCAGACTAACGGGACAGGGCAATGAGCAGTTCTTC	CASRLTGQGNEQFF
TRBD1	18	.	TRBV5-1	TRBJ2-5	TGCGCCAGCAGCTTGGCCCTGGTAACAGGGGGAAAACAAGAGACCCAGTACTTC	CASSLALVTGGKQETQYF
TRBD1	13	.	TRBV7-6	TRBJ1-2	TGTGCCAGCAGCCTGGGAGGGACAGGGGGCTACACCTTC	CASSLGGTGGYTF
TRBD1	16	.	TRBV5-1	TRBJ2-2	TGCGCCAGCAGCCTACAGGGGGACCTGAACACCGGGGAGCTGTTTTTT	CASSLQGDLNTGELFF
TRBD1	14	.	TRBV6-5	TRBJ2-7	TGTGCCAGCAGCTTGGGACAGGGGCTCTTCGAGCAGTACTTC	CASSLGQGLFEQYF
TRBD1	15	.	TRBV5-4	TRBJ1-1	TGTGCCAGCAGCAGAGGACAGGGGGCGTTCGTTGAAGCTTTCTTT	CASSRGQGAFVEAFF
.	11	.	TRBV29-1	TRBJ1-1	TGCAGCGTTGATGCGGACACTGAAGCTTTCTTT	CSVDADTEAFF
TRBD1	15	.	TRBV2	TRBJ1-1	TGTGCCAGCAGCAGGACAGGGCCCATGAACACTGAAGCTTTCTTT	CASSRTGPMNTEAFF
.	12	few	TRBV15	TRBJ1-5	TGTGCCACCAGCATTTGGGGGGAGCCCCAGCATTTT	CATSIWGEPQHF
TRBD2	19	.	TRBV27	TRBJ2-3	TGTGCCAGCAGTTTCGATCCTTTTGAGCGGGGGGGCCTCACAGATACGCAGTATTTT	CASSFDPFERGGLTDTQYF
.	14	.	TRBV27	TRBJ2-7	TGTGCCAGCAGGAACCAGGGTAGTCCCTACGAGCAGTACTTC	CASRNQGSPYEQYF
TRBD2	18	.	TRBV4-1	TRBJ2-5	TGCGCCAGCAGCCAAGCTTTCTTAGCGGGGGGATCCCAAGAGACCCAGTACTTC	CASSQAFLAGGSQETQYF
.	15	.	TRBV5-1	TRBJ2-7	TGCGCCAGCAGCTTGTACCCCGGGACAAAGTACGAGCAGTACTTC	CASSLYPGTKYEQYF
.	17	once	TRBV7-9	TRBJ1-3	TGTGCCAGCATCAAAAAGGACATCCCCCGCGGTGGAAACACCATATATTTT	CASIKKDIPRGGNTIYF
.	20	.	TRBV2	TRBJ2-1	TGTGCCAGCAGTGAAGGTAGTTCCTCGACAGGCCGATTAACCTACAATGAGCAGTTCTTC	CASSEGSSSTGRLTYNEQFF
TRBD1	14	once	TRBV7-8	TRBJ2-7	TGTGCCAGCAGCCCCCGGGACAGGTACTACGAGCAGTACTTC	CASSPRDRYYEQYF
TRBD2	17	.	TRBV4-3	TRBJ2-3	TGCGCCAGCAGCCAAGCCTCAAGCCGACTAGCCACAGATACGCAGTATTTT	CASSQASSRLATDTQYF
TRBD2	16	.	TRBV14	TRBJ2-1	TGTGCCAGCAGCCAAGTAGCGGGGGCATCCTACAATGAGCAGTTCTTC	CASSQVAGASYNEQFF
.	16	.	TRBV6-1	TRBJ1-5	TGTGCCAGCAGTGAAGAGTTTGCGGATAGCAATCAGCCCCAGCATTTT	CASSEEFADSNQPQHF
.	12	.	TRBV2	TRBJ1-1	TGTGCCAGCAGTGAAGCTCCGACAGGCGCTTTCTTT	CASSEAPTGAFF
.	13	.	TRBV27	TRBJ2-7	TGTGCCAGCAGAGCCGGTACCCCCTACGAGCAGTACTTC	CASRAGTPYEQYF
.	19	.	TRBV1	TRBJ2-2	TGCACCAGCAGCCAAGACGCCCCGGGGGGTAACCAAATGACCGGGGAGCTGTTTTTT	CTSSQDAPGGNQMTGELFF
.	14	.	TRBV6-6	TRBJ1-1	TGTGCCAGCAGTCAAGACAGTAAGGTCACTGAAGCTTTCTTT	CASSQDSKVTEAFF
.	15	few	TRBV19	TRBJ1-1	TGTGCCAGTAGTATTGGCCGGGGGTTGGTCACTGAAGCTTTCTTT	CASSIGRGLVTEAFF
TRBD1	16	.	TRBV5-6	TRBJ2-2	TGTGCCAGCAGGAGGACCGGGACAGGGGGAGTCGGGGAGCTGTTTTTT	CASRRTGTGGVGELFF
.	15	.	TRBV5-4	TRBJ1-5	TGTGCCAGCAGCCTAGAGACAGGTCCGAATCAGCCCCAGCATTTT	CASSLETGPNQPQHF
.	16	.	TRBV4-1	TRBJ1-5	TGCGCCAGCAGCCAAGGAGAGGAGAATAGCAATCAGCCCCAGCATTTT	CASSQGEENSNQPQHF
.	15	.	TRBV2	TRBJ1-1	TGTGCCAGCAGTGACAGGGGTGCGATCTACACTGAAGCTTTCTTT	CASSDRGAIYTEAFF
.	12	.	TRBV30	TRBJ2-3	TGTGCCTGGAGTATGGGAGCAGATACGCAGTATTTT	CAWSMGADTQYF
.	15	few	TRBV25-1	TRBJ2-3	TGTGCCAGCAGTCCCTCGGAGGGTACCACAGATACGCAGTATTTT	CASSPSEGTTDTQYF
.	15	.	TRBV2	TRBJ2-7	TGTGCCAGCAGTGAAGGTGGTCCGGGCTCCTACGAGCAGTACTTC	CASSEGGPGSYEQYF
.	15	once	TRBV2	TRBJ1-4	TGTGCCAGCATGGGAGGGAGTATTGCTAATGAAAAACTGTTTTTT	CASMGGSIANEKLFF
.	13	.	TRBV5-8	TRBJ1-5	TGTGCCAGCAGAACAGTGAGAAATCAGCCCCAGCATTTT	CASRTVRNQPQHF
.	14	.	TRBV5-1	TRBJ2-7	TGCGCCAGCAGCTTGGCCGGGGGGCGGAACGAGCAGTACTTC	CASSLAGGRNEQYF
.	13	few	TRBV19	TRBJ1-2	TGTGCCAGTAGTATCGGCCTAGAAAGAGGCTACACCTTC	CASSIGLERGYTF
TRBD1	14	.	TRBV19	TRBJ2-7	TGTGCCAGTAGTGCCGGGACAGGGGTCTACGAGCAGTACTTC	CASSAGTGVYEQYF